This T cell receptor (beta chain) stems from a study of shared clonotypes between healthy human individuals. Here immunoSEQ multiplex PCR was the method, and the copy in TCRdb shows in-frame clones only, minus some. The sample yields more than 2 million clones, 95% seen once. CDR1 and CDR2 (germline): MNHEY, SVGAGI. The germline V and J ends were trimmed by 2 bases and 0 bases, with 10 bases remaining between them. The CDR3 is 15 residues long. The source is a man younger than 35 in good health. Sequenced sample: naive CD4+ T cells sorted from blood. Indicated subset: CD45RA+ positively selected. The chain couples TRBV6-5 to TRBJ1-1, with a weak D call TRBD1 (5 bases). The CDR3 loop reads CASSYPGTVNTEAFF. For the CDR3, the DNA is TGTGCCAGCAGTTACCCGGGGACCGTGAACACTGAAGCTTTCTTT.